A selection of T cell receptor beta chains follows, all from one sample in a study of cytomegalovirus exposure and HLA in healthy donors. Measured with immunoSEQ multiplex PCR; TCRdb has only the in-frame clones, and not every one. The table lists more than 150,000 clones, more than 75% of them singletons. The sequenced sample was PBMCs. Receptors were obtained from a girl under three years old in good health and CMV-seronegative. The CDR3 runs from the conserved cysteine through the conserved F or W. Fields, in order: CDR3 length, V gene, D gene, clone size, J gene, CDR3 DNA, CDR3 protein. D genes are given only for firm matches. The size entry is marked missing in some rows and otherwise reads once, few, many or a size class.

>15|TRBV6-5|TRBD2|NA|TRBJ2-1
TGTGCCAGCAGTTATTGGACTAGCGGAGACAATGAGCAGTTCTTC
CASSYWTSGDNEQFF
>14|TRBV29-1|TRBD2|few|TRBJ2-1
TGCAGCGTTGAGTTGCCGGGAGGCTACAATGAGCAGTTCTTC
CSVELPGGYNEQFF
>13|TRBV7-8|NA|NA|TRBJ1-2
TGTGCCAGCAAGGTTGGGCAGGAATATGGCTACACCTTC
CASKVGQEYGYTF
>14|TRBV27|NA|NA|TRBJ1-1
TGTGCCAGCAGTCTCACGGGGGGGAGTACTGAAGCTTTCTTT
CASSLTGGSTEAFF
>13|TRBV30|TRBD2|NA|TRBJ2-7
TGTGCCTCGGGGATCGGGGGGGCCTACGAGCAGTACTTC
CASGIGGAYEQYF
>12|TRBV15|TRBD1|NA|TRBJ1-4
TGTGCCACCAGCAGAACAGGGGGAAAACTGTTTTTT
CATSRTGGKLFF
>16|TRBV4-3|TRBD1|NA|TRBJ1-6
TGCGCCAGCAGCCAAGATAGGGGGACAGGGGCATCACCCCTCCACTTT
CASSQDRGTGASPLHF
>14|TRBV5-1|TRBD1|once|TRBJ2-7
TGCGCCAGCAGCTCGGGACAGGGGGCGGGCGAGCAGTACTTC
CASSSGQGAGEQYF
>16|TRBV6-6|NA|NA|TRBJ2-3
TGTGCCAGCAGTTACTCCCGGGACTCTCACACAGATACGCAGTATTTT
CASSYSRDSHTDTQYF
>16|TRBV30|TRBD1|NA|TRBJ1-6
TGTGCCTGGAAGGGGGCAGGATCCTCCTATAATTCACCCCTCCACTTT
CAWKGAGSSYNSPLHF
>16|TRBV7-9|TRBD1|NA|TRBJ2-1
TGTGCCAGCAGCCGTAAGGACAGGGGGCGGTGGAATGAGCAGTTCTTC
CASSRKDRGRWNEQFF
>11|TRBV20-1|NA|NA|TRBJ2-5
TGCAGTGCTAGAGATTTCGAGCGCCAATACTTC
CSARDFERQYF
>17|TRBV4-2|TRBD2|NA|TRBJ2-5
TGTGCCAGCAGCCAAGGTGTGGTAGCGGGGGTAGTAGAGACCCAGTACTTC
CASSQGVVAGVVETQYF
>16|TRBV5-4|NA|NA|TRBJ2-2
TGTGCCAGCAGCCCCCCCAGGGACCCAGGGGTGGGGGAGCTGTTTTTT
CASSPPRDPGVGELFF
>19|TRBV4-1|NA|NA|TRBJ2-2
TGCGCCAGCAGCCAAGTTAATCCGAGGACAGAGAGGAACACCGGGGAGCTGTTTTTT
CASSQVNPRTERNTGELFF
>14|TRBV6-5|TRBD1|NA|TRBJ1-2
TGTGCCAGCAGTTACTCTACAGGGGGCTATGGCTACACCTTC
CASSYSTGGYGYTF
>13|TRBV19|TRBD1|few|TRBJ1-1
TGTGCCAGTAGTATGACAGGGTACACTGAAGCTTTCTTT
CASSMTGYTEAFF
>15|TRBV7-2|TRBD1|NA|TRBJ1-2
TGTGCCAGCAGCAAGGGACAGGGACTTAACTATGGCTACACCTTC
CASSKGQGLNYGYTF
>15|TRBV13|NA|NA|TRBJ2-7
TGTGCCAGCAGCTTAATTAGCGGTAGTTCCCACGAGCAGTACTTC
CASSLISGSSHEQYF
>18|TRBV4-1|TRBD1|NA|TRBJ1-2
TGCGCCAGCAGCCAAGGGGACAGGGGTCCTGCTTCTAACTATGGCTACACCTTC
CASSQGDRGPASNYGYTF
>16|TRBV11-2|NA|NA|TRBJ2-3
TGTGCCAGCAGCTTGTTGGGCATCACTAGCACAGATACGCAGTATTTT
CASSLLGITSTDTQYF
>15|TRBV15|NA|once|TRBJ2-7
TGTGCCACCAGCAGAGCCCGGGGGGCACTCTACGAGCAGTACTTC
CATSRARGALYEQYF
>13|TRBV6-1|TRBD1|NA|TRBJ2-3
TGTGCCAGCCGCGGGACAGGGAAAGATACGCAGTATTTT
CASRGTGKDTQYF
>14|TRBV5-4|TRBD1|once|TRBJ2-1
TGTGCCAGCAGCTCGGGACAGGGAGGGGATGAGCAGTTCTTC
CASSSGQGGDEQFF
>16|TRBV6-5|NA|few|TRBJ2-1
TGTGCCAGCAGTTACTATGGGGGCTCTAGTCCCAATGAGCAGTTCTTC
CASSYYGGSSPNEQFF
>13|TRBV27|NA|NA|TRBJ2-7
TGTGCCAGCAGCGCCCAACAGGGCTACGAGCAGTACTTC
CASSAQQGYEQYF
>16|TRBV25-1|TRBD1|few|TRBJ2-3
TGTGCCAGCAGTGTACGGGACAGCCCTAGCACAGATACGCAGTATTTT
CASSVRDSPSTDTQYF
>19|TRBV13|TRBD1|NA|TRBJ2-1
TGTGCCAGCAGCTTAATTTGGCGGGGGGTCGGGACAGGGGACAATGAGCAGTTCTTC
CASSLIWRGVGTGDNEQFF
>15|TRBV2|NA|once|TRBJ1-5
TGTGCCAGCAGGGAACAGGGAGGGAGCAATCAGCCCCAGCATTTT
CASREQGGSNQPQHF
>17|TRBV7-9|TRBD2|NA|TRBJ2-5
TGTGCCAGCAGCCTCGCCTCGGCGGGGGGCGTGGAAGAGACCCAGTACTTC
CASSLASAGGVEETQYF
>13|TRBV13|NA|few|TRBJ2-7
TGTGCCAGCAGCCCTCAGGATTCCTACGAGCAGTACTTC
CASSPQDSYEQYF
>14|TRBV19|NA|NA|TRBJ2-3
TGTGCCAGTAGTATTACAGGGTGGACAGATACGCAGTATTTT
CASSITGWTDTQYF
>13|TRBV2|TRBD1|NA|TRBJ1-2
TGTGCCAGCTGTCGAACAGGGGGCGGCGGCTACACCTTC
CASCRTGGGGYTF
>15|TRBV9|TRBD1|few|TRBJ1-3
TGTGCCAGCAGCATATATCCGGGACAGGGAAACACCATATATTTT
CASSIYPGQGNTIYF
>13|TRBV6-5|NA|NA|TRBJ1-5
TGTGCCAGCAGCATACTTAGCAATCAGCCCCAGCATTTT
CASSILSNQPQHF
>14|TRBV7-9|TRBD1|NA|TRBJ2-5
TGTGCCAGCAGCACCGGGACAGGGGAAGAGACCCAGTACTTC
CASSTGTGEETQYF
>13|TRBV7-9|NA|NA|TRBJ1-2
TGTTCCAGCAGCTTCTCGGGATCGGATGGCTACACCTTC
CSSSFSGSDGYTF
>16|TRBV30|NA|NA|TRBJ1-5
TGTGCCTGGAGTGTACGGTCGGGGGGTCCGAATCAGCCCCAGCATTTT
CAWSVRSGGPNQPQHF
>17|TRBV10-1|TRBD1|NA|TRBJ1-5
TGCGCCAGCAGTGATTATCTTTGGGACAGGCTTAATCAGCCCCAGCATTTT
CASSDYLWDRLNQPQHF
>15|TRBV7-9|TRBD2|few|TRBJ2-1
TGTGCCAGCAGCTTAGGTCCGGGGGGGGTGGATGAGCAGTTCTTC
CASSLGPGGVDEQFF
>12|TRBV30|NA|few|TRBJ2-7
TGTGCCTGGGGAGGCGGATCCTACGAGCAGTACTTC
CAWGGGSYEQYF
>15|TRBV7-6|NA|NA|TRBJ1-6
TGTGCCAGCAGCTTAAACCCAGGGCCTAATTCACCCCTCCACTTT
CASSLNPGPNSPLHF
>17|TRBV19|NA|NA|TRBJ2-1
TGTGCCAGTAGTATAGATTCCCGGGACAACCTGGACAATGAGCAGTTCTTC
CASSIDSRDNLDNEQFF
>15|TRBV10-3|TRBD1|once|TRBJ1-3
TGTGCCATCAGACGACAGGGGCCTGCTGGAAACACCATATATTTT
CAIRRQGPAGNTIYF
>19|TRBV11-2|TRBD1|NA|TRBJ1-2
TGTGCCAGCAGCTTCCCTCGGACAGGGAACAAGTATCGAAACTATGGCTACACCTTC
CASSFPRTGNKYRNYGYTF
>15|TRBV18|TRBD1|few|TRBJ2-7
TGTGCCAGCTCAAACCGACAGGGGGGCTCCTACGAGCAGTACTTC
CASSNRQGGSYEQYF
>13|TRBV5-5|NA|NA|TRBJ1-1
TGTGCCAGCAGCATGCAGGGGAACACTGAAGCTTTCTTT
CASSMQGNTEAFF
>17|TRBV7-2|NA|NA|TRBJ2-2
TGTGCCAGCAGCTTCCTGGTACGGACAACGAACACCGGGGAGCTGTTTTTT
CASSFLVRTTNTGELFF
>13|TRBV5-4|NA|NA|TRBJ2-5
TGTGCCAGCACCCCGGCGCAGGGAGAGACCCAGTACTTC
CASTPAQGETQYF